The 4 T cell receptor beta chains below all came from one sample that was sequenced in a study of blood T cell repertoires in COVID-19. Some clones are missing from TCRdb's copy, which holds only in-frame ones; the method was immunoSEQ multiplex PCR. The sample records more than 90,000 clones, approximately 92% being singletons. The sample was peripheral blood. These receptors were collected from a man aged 50-60 years with active COVID-19.

The V and J genes are TRBV24-1 and TRBJ2-1; 7 bases map to TRBD2. Germline V gene sequence: CDR1 KGHDR, CDR2 SFDVKD. The CDR3 loop spans 12 amino acids. Written as DNA, the CDR3 is TGTGTGACCGAGACTAGCAGAAATGAGCAGTTCTTC. This sequence encodes CVTETSRNEQFF.

The chain employs TRBV11-2 and TRBJ2-3, with TRBD2 matching 10 bases. Germline V gene sequence: CDR1 SGHAT, CDR2 FQNNGV. V trimming: 3 bases; J trimming: 0 bases; junction bases outside the gene matches: 3. This CDR3 contains 16 residues. For the CDR3, the DNA is TGTGCCAGCAGCTTGCAGACTAGCGGGAGCACAGATACGCAGTATTTT. This translates into CASSLQTSGSTDTQYF.

The DNA for the CDR3 is TGTGCCAGCAGTGAAGCGTTCGGTAGGGAGAGAAGGAATCAGCCCCAGCATTTT. This translates into CASSEAFGRERRNQPQHF. The V gene is TRBV6-1, the J gene TRBJ1-5; D call uncertain. Deletions cut 0 bases from V and 4 bases from J, with 19 bases between. CDR3 length equals 18 residues. CDR1 is MNHNS, CDR2 SASEGT, per germline.

V gene TRBV24-1 combines with J gene TRBJ1-5; TRBD1 agrees at 8 bases. Trimming at V came to 5 bases and at J to 9 bases, leaving 17 bases not matched to a gene. The CDR3 is made up of 17 amino acids. Germline values: CDR1 KGHDR, CDR2 SFDVKD. CDR3 DNA sequence: TGTGCCACCAGTGGAGTATTGACAGGGGACGCTCTCGGGCCCCAGCATTTT. It specifies CATSGVLTGDALGPQHF.